The T cell receptor (beta chain) under discussion was sequenced for a study of OX40 agonist ivuxolimab in advanced cancers. The overall study: Enrollees could have had prior anti-PD-1, anti-PD-L1 or anti-CTLA-4 therapy, which 35% to 40% had received.

TCRdb's copy holds only in-frame clones and misses some; the assay was immunoSEQ multiplex PCR. The repertoire holds 80,000 or so clones, with approximately 80% as singletons. Germline loops: CDR1 SNHLY, CDR2 FYNNEI. The CDR3 is 15 amino acids. Deletions cut 7 bases from V and 1 base from J, with 13 bases between. This TCR came from an adult with an advanced solid tumor such as melanoma, head and neck, liver or kidney cancer. The gene calls are TRBV2 and TRBJ2-2; no reliable D call. The sequencing here drew on CD4+ or CD8+ T cells sorted from blood, taken in a trial of the OX40 agonist ivuxolimab. The CDR3 region has the DNA TGTGCCAGCATCGCCGCCCTGGGGAACACCGGGGAGCTGTTTTTT. Protein: CASIAALGNTGELFF.